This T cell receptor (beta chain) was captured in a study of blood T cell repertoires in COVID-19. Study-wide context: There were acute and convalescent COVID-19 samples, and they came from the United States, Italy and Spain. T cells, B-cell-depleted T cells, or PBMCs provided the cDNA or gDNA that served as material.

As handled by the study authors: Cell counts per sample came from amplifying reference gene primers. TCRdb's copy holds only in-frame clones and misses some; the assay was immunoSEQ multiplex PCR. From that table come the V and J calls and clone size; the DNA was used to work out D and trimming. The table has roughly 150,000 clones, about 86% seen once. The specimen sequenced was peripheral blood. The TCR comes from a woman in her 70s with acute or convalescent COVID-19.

In DNA, the CDR3 is TGTGCCAGCAGCTTAGCGCTTGGGGGCGCGTTGGGAGGCTACACCTTC. It translates to CASSLALGGALGGYTF. The chain links TRBV7-9 to TRBJ1-2, with D possibly matching TRBD1 (6 bases). Germline lookup yields CDR1 SEHNR and CDR2 FQNEAQ (reference sequence). This CDR3 is 16 amino acids long. The V gene lost 0 bases and the J gene lost 8 bases, with 19 bases spanning the gap.